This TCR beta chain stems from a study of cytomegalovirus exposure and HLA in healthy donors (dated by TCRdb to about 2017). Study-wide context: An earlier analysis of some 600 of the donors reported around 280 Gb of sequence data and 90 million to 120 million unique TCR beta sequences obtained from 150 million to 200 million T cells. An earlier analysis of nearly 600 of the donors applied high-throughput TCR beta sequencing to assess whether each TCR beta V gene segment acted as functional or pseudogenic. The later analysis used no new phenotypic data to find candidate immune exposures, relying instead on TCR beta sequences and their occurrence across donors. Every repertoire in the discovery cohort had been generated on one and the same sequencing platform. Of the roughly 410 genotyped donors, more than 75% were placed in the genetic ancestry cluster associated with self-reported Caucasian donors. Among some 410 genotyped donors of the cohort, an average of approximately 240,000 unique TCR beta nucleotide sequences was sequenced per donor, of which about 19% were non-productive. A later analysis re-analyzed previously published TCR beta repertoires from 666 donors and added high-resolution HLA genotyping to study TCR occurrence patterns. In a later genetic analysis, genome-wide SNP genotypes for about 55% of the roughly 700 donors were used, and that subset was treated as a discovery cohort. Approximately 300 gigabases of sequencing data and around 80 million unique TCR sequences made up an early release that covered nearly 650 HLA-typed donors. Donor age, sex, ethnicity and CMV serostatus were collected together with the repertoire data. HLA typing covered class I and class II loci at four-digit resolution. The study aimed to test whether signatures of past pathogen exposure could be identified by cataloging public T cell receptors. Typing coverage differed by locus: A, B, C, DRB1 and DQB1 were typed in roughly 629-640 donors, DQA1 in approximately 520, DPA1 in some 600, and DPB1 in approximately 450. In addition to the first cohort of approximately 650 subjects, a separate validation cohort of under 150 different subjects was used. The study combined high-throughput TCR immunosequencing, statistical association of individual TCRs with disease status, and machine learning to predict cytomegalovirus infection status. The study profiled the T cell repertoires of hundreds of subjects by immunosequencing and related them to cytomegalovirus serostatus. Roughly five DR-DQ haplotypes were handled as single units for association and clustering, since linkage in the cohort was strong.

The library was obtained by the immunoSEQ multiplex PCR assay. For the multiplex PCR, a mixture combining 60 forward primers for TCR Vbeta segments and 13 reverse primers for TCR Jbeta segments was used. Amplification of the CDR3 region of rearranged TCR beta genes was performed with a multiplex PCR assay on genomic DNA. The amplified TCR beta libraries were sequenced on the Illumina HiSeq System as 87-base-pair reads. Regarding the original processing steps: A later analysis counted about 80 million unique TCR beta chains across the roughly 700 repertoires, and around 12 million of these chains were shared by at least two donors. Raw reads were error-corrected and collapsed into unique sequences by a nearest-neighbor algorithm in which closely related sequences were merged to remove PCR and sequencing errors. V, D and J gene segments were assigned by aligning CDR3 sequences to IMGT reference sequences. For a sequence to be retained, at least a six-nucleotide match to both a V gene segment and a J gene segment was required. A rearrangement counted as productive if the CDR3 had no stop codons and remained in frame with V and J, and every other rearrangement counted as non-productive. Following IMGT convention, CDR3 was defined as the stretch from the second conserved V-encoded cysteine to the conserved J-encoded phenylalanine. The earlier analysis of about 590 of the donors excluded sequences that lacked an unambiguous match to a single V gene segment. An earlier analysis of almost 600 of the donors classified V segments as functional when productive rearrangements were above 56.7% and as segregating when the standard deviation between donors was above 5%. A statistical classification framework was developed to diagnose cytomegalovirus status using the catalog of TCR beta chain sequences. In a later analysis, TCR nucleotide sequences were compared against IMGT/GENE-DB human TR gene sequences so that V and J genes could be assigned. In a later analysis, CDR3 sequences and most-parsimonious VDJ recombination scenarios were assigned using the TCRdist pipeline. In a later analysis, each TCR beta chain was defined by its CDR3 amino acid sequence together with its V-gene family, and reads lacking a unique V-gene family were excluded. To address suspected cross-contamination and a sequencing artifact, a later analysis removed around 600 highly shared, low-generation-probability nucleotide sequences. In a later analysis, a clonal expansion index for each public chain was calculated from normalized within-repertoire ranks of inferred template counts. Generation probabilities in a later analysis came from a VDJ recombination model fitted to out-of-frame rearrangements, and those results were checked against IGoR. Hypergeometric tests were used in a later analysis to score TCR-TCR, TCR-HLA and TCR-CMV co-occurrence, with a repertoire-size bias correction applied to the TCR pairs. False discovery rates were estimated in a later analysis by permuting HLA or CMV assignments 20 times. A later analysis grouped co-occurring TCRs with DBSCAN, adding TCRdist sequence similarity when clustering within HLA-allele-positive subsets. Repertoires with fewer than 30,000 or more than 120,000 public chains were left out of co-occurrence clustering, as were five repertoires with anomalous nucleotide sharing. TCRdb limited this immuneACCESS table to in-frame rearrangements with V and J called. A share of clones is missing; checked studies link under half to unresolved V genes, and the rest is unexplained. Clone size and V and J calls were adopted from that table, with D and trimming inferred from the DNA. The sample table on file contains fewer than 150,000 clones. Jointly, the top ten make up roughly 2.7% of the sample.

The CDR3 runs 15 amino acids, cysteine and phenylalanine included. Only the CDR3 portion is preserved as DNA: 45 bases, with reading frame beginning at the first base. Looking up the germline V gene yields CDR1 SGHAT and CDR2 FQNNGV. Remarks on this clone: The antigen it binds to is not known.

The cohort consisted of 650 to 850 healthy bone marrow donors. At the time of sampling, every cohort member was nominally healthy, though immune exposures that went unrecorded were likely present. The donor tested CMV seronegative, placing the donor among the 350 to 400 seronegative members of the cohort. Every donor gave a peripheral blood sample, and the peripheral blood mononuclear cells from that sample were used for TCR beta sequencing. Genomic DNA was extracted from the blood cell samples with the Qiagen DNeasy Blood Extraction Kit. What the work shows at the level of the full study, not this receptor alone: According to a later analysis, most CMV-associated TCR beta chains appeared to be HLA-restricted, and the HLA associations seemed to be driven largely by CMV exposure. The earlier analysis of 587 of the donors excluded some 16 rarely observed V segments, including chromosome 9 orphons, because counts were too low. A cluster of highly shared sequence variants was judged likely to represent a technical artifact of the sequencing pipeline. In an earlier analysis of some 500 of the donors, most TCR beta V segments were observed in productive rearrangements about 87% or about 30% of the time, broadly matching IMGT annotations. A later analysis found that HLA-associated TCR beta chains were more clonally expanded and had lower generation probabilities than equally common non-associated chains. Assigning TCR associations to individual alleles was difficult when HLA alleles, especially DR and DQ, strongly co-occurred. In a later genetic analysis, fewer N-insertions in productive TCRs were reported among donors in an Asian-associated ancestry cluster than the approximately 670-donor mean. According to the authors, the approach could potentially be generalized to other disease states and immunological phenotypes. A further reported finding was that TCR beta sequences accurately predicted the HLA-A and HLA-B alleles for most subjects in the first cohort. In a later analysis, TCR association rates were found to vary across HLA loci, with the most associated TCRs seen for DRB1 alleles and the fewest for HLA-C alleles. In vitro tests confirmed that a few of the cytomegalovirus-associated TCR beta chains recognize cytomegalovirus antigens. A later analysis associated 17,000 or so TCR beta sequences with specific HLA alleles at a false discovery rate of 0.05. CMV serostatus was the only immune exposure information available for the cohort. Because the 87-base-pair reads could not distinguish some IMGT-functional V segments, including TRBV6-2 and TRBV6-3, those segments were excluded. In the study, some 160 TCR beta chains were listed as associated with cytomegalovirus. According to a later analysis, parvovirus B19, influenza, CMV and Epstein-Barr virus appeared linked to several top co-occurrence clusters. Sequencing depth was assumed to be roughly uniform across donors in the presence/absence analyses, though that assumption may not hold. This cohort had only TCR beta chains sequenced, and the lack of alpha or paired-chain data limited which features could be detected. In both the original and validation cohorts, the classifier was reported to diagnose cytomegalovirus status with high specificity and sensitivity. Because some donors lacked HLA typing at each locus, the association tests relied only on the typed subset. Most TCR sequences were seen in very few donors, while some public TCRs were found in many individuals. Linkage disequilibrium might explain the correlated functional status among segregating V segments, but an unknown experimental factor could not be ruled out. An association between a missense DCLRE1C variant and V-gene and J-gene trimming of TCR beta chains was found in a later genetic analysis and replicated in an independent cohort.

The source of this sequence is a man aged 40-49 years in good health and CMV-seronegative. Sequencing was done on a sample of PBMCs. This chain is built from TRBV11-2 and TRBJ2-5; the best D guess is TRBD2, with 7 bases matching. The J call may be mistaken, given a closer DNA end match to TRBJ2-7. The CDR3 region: CASSRQGGGAYEQYF. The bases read TGTGCCAGCAGCCGGCAAGGGGGGGGTGCCTACGAGCAGTACTTC.